These T cell receptor beta chains were read from a single sample in a study of cytomegalovirus exposure and HLA in healthy donors. The protocol was immunoSEQ multiplex PCR, while the TCRdb copy is restricted to in-frame clones and leaves out a portion. The table shows 120,000 or so clones, with over 85% occurring only once. The sample taken for sequencing was PBMCs. These TCRs come from a woman in her late teens or twenties in good health and CMV-seronegative. CDR3s include the opening cysteine and the closing phenylalanine or tryptophan. Each record gives: D gene, clone size, J gene, V gene, CDR3 protein, CDR3 DNA. A D gene is named only where the DNA matches it firmly. Rows may omit the clone size; those that give it use once, few, many or a size class.

>NA|few|TRBJ1-2|TRBV2
CASSVVGDYGYTF
TGTGCCAGCAGTGTTGTCGGGGACTATGGCTACACCTTC
>TRBD1|NA|TRBJ2-7|TRBV5-1
CASKNHGTGVLEQYF
TGCGCCAGCAAGAACCACGGGACAGGGGTTTTGGAGCAGTACTTC
>TRBD2|few|TRBJ2-3|TRBV7-6
CASSLPAQLAGITDTQYF
TGTGCCAGCAGCTTACCCGCGCAACTAGCGGGCATCACAGATACGCAGTATTTT
>TRBD1|NA|TRBJ2-1|TRBV7-3
CASSRGTGFEQFF
TGTGCCAGCAGCCGGGGGACAGGGTTTGAGCAGTTCTTC
>NA|few|TRBJ2-7|TRBV2
CASKKTIIYEQYF
TGTGCCAGCAAGAAGACAATTATCTACGAGCAGTACTTC
>NA|NA|TRBJ2-3|TRBV6-5
CASSSRLTDTQYF
TGTGCCAGCAGTTCGAGACTCACAGATACGCAGTATTTT
>TRBD2|NA|TRBJ2-3|TRBV28
CASRTTSGAQYF
TGTGCCAGCAGGACGACTAGCGGAGCGCAGTATTTT
>NA|NA|TRBJ2-1|TRBV2
CASPGGTRESSKSSYNEQFF
TGTGCCAGCCCTGGGGGGACTCGAGAATCCTCAAAAAGCTCCTACAATGAGCAGTTCTTC
>TRBD1|NA|TRBJ1-1|TRBV29-1
CSDHDTGGAGAFF
TGCAGCGACCATGATACAGGGGGCGCGGGAGCTTTCTTT
>NA|NA|TRBJ2-3|TRBV25-1
CASSEWSLPTDTQYF
TGTGCCAGCAGTGAATGGAGCCTACCCACAGATACGCAGTATTTT
>TRBD1|NA|TRBJ1-1|TRBV6-5
CASRNRGAGTEAFF
TGTGCCAGCAGGAACAGGGGGGCAGGCACTGAAGCTTTCTTT
>NA|NA|TRBJ2-3|TRBV21-1
CARGGEDRSTDTQYF
TGTGCCAGGGGGGGAGAGGACAGGAGCACAGATACGCAGTATTTT
>NA|NA|TRBJ1-5|TRBV5-6
CASSLASQGAQPQHF
TGTGCCAGCAGCTTGGCCTCTCAGGGTGCTCAGCCCCAGCATTTT
>TRBD1|NA|TRBJ1-6|TRBV30
CACRTGKLSNSPLHF
TGTGCCTGCAGGACAGGGAAACTATCTAATTCACCCCTCCACTTT
>NA|NA|TRBJ1-5|TRBV7-2
CASSLKLSNQPQHF
TGTGCCAGCAGCTTAAAGCTTTCGAATCAGCCCCAGCATTTT
>NA|NA|TRBJ1-2|TRBV14
CASSRYREGGYGYTF
TGTGCCAGCAGCCGGTACAGGGAAGGAGGCTATGGCTACACCTTC
>TRBD1|NA|TRBJ1-5|TRBV19
CASTTGTGGFLLRQPQHF
TGTGCCAGTACCACCGGGACAGGGGGCTTCCTCCTTAGGCAGCCCCAGCATTTT
>TRBD1|NA|TRBJ2-7|TRBV5-4
CASKDPGGVSNEQYF
TGTGCCAGCAAGGATCCAGGGGGCGTTTCCAACGAGCAGTACTTC
>NA|NA|TRBJ2-7|TRBV6-6
CASSSRGARSYEQYF
TGTGCCAGCAGTTCCCGCGGCGCTCGATCCTACGAGCAGTACTTC
>TRBD2|NA|TRBJ2-2|TRBV4-2
CASSQAGTSGNTGELFF
TGTGCCAGCAGCCAAGCTGGGACTAGCGGAAACACCGGGGAGCTGTTTTTT
>TRBD1|NA|TRBJ1-5|TRBV11-2
CASSLDRTGSNQPQHF
TGTGCCAGCAGCTTAGATCGGACAGGGAGCAATCAGCCCCAGCATTTT
>NA|NA|TRBJ1-4|TRBV7-9
CASSRTDRRLGEKLFF
TGTGCCAGCAGCCGAACAGACAGGCGGTTAGGAGAAAAACTGTTTTTT
>NA|NA|TRBJ1-2|TRBV27
CASSPPGLRGYTF
TGTGCCAGCAGTCCTCCGGGACTGAGGGGCTACACCTTC
>NA|NA|TRBJ1-5|TRBV15
CATSPRQFSNQPQHF
TGTGCCACCAGCCCCAGACAGTTTAGCAATCAGCCCCAGCATTTT
>NA|once|TRBJ1-2|TRBV19
CASSRSGNTGYTF
TGTGCCAGTAGTAGGAGCGGGAATACGGGCTACACCTTC
>TRBD1|NA|TRBJ1-1|TRBV28
CASSFRDRVISEAFF
TGTGCCAGCAGTTTCCGGGACAGGGTAATATCTGAAGCTTTCTTT
>TRBD1|NA|TRBJ2-7|TRBV6-5
CASSNRPTGGEQYF
TGTGCCAGCAGCAACCGACCTACAGGGGGCGAGCAGTACTTC
>NA|NA|TRBJ2-1|TRBV27
CASSFQGANEQFF
TGTGCCAGCAGTTTTCAAGGGGCGAATGAGCAGTTCTTC
>TRBD2|NA|TRBJ2-7|TRBV4-3
CASSQEAGGRRVEVVQYF
TGCGCCAGCAGCCAAGAAGCGGGAGGCCGCCGGGTAGAGGTTGTGCAGTACTTC
>TRBD2|NA|TRBJ2-3|TRBV13
CASSISAGGTDTQYF
TGTGCCAGCAGCATATCAGCGGGGGGCACAGATACGCAGTATTTT
>TRBD1|NA|TRBJ1-1|TRBV7-9
CASAGQGNTEAFF
TGTGCCAGCGCCGGACAGGGGAACACTGAAGCTTTCTTT
>TRBD1|NA|TRBJ1-5|TRBV2
CATQAGTGGNQPQHF
TGTGCCACGCAGGCGGGGACAGGGGGAAATCAGCCCCAGCATTTT
>NA|NA|TRBJ2-7|TRBV7-9
CASSTGRYEQYF
TGTGCCAGCAGTACGGGAAGGTACGAGCAGTACTTC
>TRBD1|NA|TRBJ2-7|TRBV27
CASSSTGTGDYEQYF
TGTGCCAGCAGTTCGACCGGGACAGGGGACTACGAGCAGTACTTC
>TRBD2|NA|TRBJ2-7|TRBV4-3
CASSQLGTSGSEQYF
TGCGCCAGCAGCCAACTCGGGACTAGCGGGAGCGAGCAGTACTTC
>TRBD1|NA|TRBJ2-3|TRBV7-9
CASSRGRTGTTDTQYF
TGTGCCAGCAGCCGAGGTAGGACAGGGACCACAGATACGCAGTATTTT
>NA|NA|TRBJ2-1|TRBV19
CASSIGPRDYNEQFF
TGTGCCAGTAGTATAGGCCCCCGGGACTACAATGAGCAGTTCTTC
>TRBD2|NA|TRBJ2-1|TRBV6-1
CASSDLGTRSEEQFF
TGTGCCAGCAGTGACCTCGGGACTAGGTCGGAAGAGCAGTTCTTC
>TRBD2|NA|TRBJ2-7|TRBV5-8
CASSRGLAGGPDYEQYF
TGTGCCAGCAGCCGAGGACTAGCGGGGGGGCCGGACTACGAGCAGTACTTC
>NA|NA|TRBJ1-1|TRBV29-1
CSVENRQGGLNTEAFF
TGCAGCGTTGAAAACCGGCAGGGAGGGCTGAACACTGAAGCTTTCTTT
>TRBD1|NA|TRBJ1-1|TRBV5-1
CASSAFGQGNTEAFF
TGCGCCAGCAGCGCTTTTGGACAGGGGAACACTGAAGCTTTCTTT
>NA|few|TRBJ1-5|TRBV11-1
CASSPDGHSNQPQHF
TGTGCCAGCAGCCCGGACGGACATAGCAATCAGCCCCAGCATTTT
>TRBD2|NA|TRBJ2-2|TRBV7-2
CASSSLAGGTGELFF
TGTGCCAGCAGCTCCCTAGCGGGGGGGACCGGGGAGCTGTTTTTT
>NA|NA|TRBJ1-5|TRBV6-5
CASSKYLSSNQPQHF
TGTGCCAGCAGTAAGTACCTATCTAGCAATCAGCCCCAGCATTTT
>TRBD2|NA|TRBJ2-7|TRBV6-5
CASSYSAAGGTYEQYF
TGTGCCAGCAGTTACTCGGCAGCGGGAGGGACCTACGAGCAGTACTTC
>TRBD1|NA|TRBJ1-3|TRBV28
CASSAATGSGNTIYF
TGTGCCAGCAGTGCTGCGACAGGGTCTGGAAACACCATATATTTT
>NA|NA|TRBJ1-2|TRBV2
CASSGTADNYGYTF
TGTGCCAGCAGTGGCACAGCCGATAACTATGGCTACACCTTC
>TRBD1|NA|TRBJ1-5|TRBV27
CASSPGTASNQPQHF
TGTGCCAGCAGTCCCGGGACAGCTAGCAATCAGCCCCAGCATTTT